This T cell receptor (beta chain) originates from a study of T cells in Graves' hyperthyroidism and ophthalmopathy. Overall study: Peripheral blood samples were taken at initial diagnosis, prior to any treatment.

This clonotype was seen ten or more times. The investigators amplified TCR beta CDR3 regions from RNA transcripts. RT-PCR in the first round (using the HTBI primer set) targeted the TCR CDR3. TCRdb reprocessed the multiplex PCR reads with MiXCR, giving one entry per CDR3 protein. The table records hundreds of thousands of distinct CDR3 sequences, approximately 15% of them present only once. Uncontrolled infection, other autoimmune disease, pregnancy or lactation barred patients from enrollment. The V and J ends lost 3 bases and 8 bases respectively, with 14 bases between them. Germline V CDR1 and CDR2: SNHLY, FYNNEI. This CDR3 contains 14 residues.

This rearrangement joins TRBV2 to TRBJ2-4; possible D gene TRBD2, 6 bases. Sequenced input: blood. The receptor was derived from a woman aged 35 to 49 with Graves' ophthalmopathy. CDR3 residues: CASSDGGDRHIQYF. The CDR3 DNA reads TGTGCCAGCAGTGACGGAGGGGATCGGCACATTCAGTACTTC.